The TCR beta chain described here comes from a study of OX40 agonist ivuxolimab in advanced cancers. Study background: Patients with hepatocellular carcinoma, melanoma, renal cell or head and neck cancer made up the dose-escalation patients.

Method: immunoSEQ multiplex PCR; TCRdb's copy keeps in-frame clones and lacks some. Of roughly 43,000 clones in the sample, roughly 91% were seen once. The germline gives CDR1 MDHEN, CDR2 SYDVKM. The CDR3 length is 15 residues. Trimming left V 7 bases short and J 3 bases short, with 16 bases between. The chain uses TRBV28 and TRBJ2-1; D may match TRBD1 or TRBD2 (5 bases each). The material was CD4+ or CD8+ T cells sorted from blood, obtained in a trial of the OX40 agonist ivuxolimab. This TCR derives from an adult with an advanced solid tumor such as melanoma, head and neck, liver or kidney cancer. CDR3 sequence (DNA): TGTGCCAGCACCCCGGCCGGGGCGGGCTACAATGAGCAGTTCTTC. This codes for CASTPAGAGYNEQFF.